These 19 T cell receptor beta chains came from one sample sequenced in a study of cytomegalovirus exposure and HLA in healthy donors. The PCR ran on 60 Vbeta and 13 Jbeta primers. Sequencing used immunoSEQ multiplex PCR; TCRdb keeps in-frame clones, though not all of them. In the table there are 110,000 to 150,000 clones, 80% to 85% of which are singletons. The material sequenced was PBMCs. All receptors come from a boy aged 2 to 9 in good health and CMV-seronegative.

This clone has a handful of counts. The chain has TRBV21-1 and TRBJ1-5; the D call TRBD1 from the table was never checked on the DNA. TRBV21-1 is described as a pseudogene. This CDR3 region has 16 residues. CDR3 region: CASSKRMGQGSQPQHF. For the CDR3, the DNA is TGTGCCAGCAGCAAAAGGATGGGACAGGGGAGTCAGCCCCAGCATTTT.

J is TRBJ1-1 and V is TRBV2; D perhaps matches TRBD1 (6 bases). V was shortened by 6 bases and J by 0 bases, with 14 bases between the two germline ends. This CDR3 contains 15 residues. Germline V gives CDR1 SNHLY, CDR2 FYNNEI. CDR3 coding DNA: TGTGCCAGCAGCAGGACAGCCAGCATGAACACTGAAGCTTTCTTT. The encoded protein is CASSRTASMNTEAFF.

The chain is built from TRBV5-1 and TRBJ2-7; no definite D call. CDR3 size: 16 residues. The germline V gene encodes CDR1 SGHRS and CDR2 YFSETQ. V lost 1 base and J lost 3, with 17 bases in between. The CDR3 loop reads CASSLTRQLQYYEQYF. The CDR3 DNA reads TGCGCCAGCAGCTTGACGCGGCAGCTCCAATACTACGAGCAGTACTTC.

The chain has TRBV28 and TRBJ2-7; TRBD2 agrees at 9 bases. CDR3 size: 12 residues. After removal of 8 bases from V and 4 bases from J, the junction contained 3 bases not matched to a gene. Germline CDR1 is MDHEN and CDR2 is SYDVKM. The CDR3 is CASDSGGYEQYF. The CDR3 DNA sequence: TGTGCCAGCGACAGCGGGGGGTACGAGCAGTACTTC.

The chain combines TRBV5-1 with TRBJ2-1, with TRBD1 matching 7 bases. Germline lookup yields CDR1 SGHRS and CDR2 YFSETQ. The CDR3 has 15 residues. J lost 5 bases, V lost 1 base, and 6 bases had no gene match. The CDR3, as DNA: TGCGCCAGCAGCTTGACAGGGGCCGACCACAATGAGCAGTTCTTC. Its translation is CASSLTGADHNEQFF.

With respect to this clone: One junction end does not reproduce the germline sequence, and a read error may be involved. This chain joins TRBV5-1 and TRBJ1-3; maybe TRBD1 (6 bases). The germline gives CDR1 SGHRS, CDR2 YFSETQ. The CDR3 extends over 15 amino acids. The CDR3 DNA sequence: TGCGCCAGCAGCTTGGGCAGGGGCTCTGGAAACGCCATATATTTT. This translates into CASSLGRGSGNAIYF.

In this sample, this clone turned up a few times. V is TRBV2 and J is TRBJ1-1, with a possible D match to TRBD1 (6 bases). This CDR3 region has 12 residues. Trimming took off 9 bases at V and 8 bases at J, with 16 bases between the two ends. From germline, CDR1 is SNHLY and CDR2 FYNNEI. For the CDR3, the DNA is TGTGCCAGATACGGGATGGGGACAGAAGCTTTCTTT. It yields the protein CARYGMGTEAFF.

The V call is TRBV4-1, the J call TRBJ2-4, with 9 bases fitting TRBD2. CDR1 and CDR2 from the germline V gene are MGHRA and YSYEKL. V shed 4 bases and J 4 bases; nucleotides not matched to a gene: 14. CDR3 size: 18 residues. As DNA, the CDR3 is TGCGCCAGCAGCCGGGGGCGGCCTAGCGGGGAAACTAAAAACATTCAGTACTTC. Translated, it gives CASSRGRPSGETKNIQYF.

V and J are TRBV6-5 and TRBJ1-1, with 9 bases fitting TRBD1. The V and J ends lost 1 base and 1 base, in that order; junction bases with no gene match: 1. Germline V CDR1 and CDR2: MNHEY, SVGAGI. CDR3 length: 15 amino acids. The DNA of the CDR3 is TGTGCCAGCAGTTACTTGACAGGGGGGAACACTGAAGCTTTCTTT. It yields the protein CASSYLTGGNTEAFF.

The rearrangement links TRBV9 to TRBJ1-1, with D perhaps matching TRBD1 (6 bases). The germline V gene encodes CDR1 SGDLS and CDR2 YYNGEE. CDR3 size: 14 residues. The V end lost 5 bases, the J end lost 5 bases, and 16 bases lay between the germline ends. CDR3 loop: CASSAKQGGTEAFF. CDR3 DNA: TGTGCCAGCAGTGCCAAACAGGGAGGGACTGAAGCTTTCTTT. The full variable domain, in which reference TRBV9 and TRBJ1-1 provide the parts outside the CDR3, is DSGVTQTPKHLITATGQRVTLRCSPRSGDLSVYWYQQSLDQGLQFLIQYYNGEERAKGNILERFSAQQFPDLHSELNLSSLELGDSALYFCASSAKQGGTEAFFGQGTRLTVV.

The rearrangement links TRBV5-8 to TRBJ1-5; possible D gene TRBD1, 5 bases. Germline V gene data show CDR1 as SGHTS and CDR2 as YDEGEE. With 4 bases removed from V and 9 bases from J, the gap between germline ends came to 17 bases. CDR3 length equals 14 residues. CDR3 sequence: CASSARQSVAPQHF. CDR3 coding DNA: TGTGCCAGCAGCGCGAGACAGTCTGTCGCGCCCCAGCATTTT.

This chain links TRBV6-4 with TRBJ1-1; 8 positions match TRBD1. The CDR3 runs 14 residues. The junction had 9 bases not matched to a gene; V was cut back by 6 bases and J by 6 bases. Germline V gives CDR1 MRHNA, CDR2 SNTAGT. CDR3 nucleotides: TGTGCCAGCAGCCGGGACCAGGGGGCCTCTGAAGCTTTCTTT. It codes for CASSRDQGASEAFF.

This clone has a single count. The chain links TRBV18 to TRBJ2-7, with D perhaps TRBD2 (5 bases). The ends were cut back, 4 bases at V and 4 bases at J, with 17 bases in the middle. Germline CDR1 KGHSH, CDR2 LQKENI. The CDR3 runs 15 residues. CDR3 coding DNA: TGTGCCAGCTCACTAACACCGGAGGTGAGATACGAGCAGTACTTC. This codes for CASSLTPEVRYEQYF.

The chain combines TRBV4-2 with TRBJ1-6; D ambiguous. The V gene lost 0 bases and the J gene lost 17 bases, with 14 bases spanning the gap. CDR1 is LGHNA and CDR2 is YNFKEQ in the germline V gene. The CDR3 is 13 amino acids. The CDR3 region has the DNA TGTGCCAGCAGCCAAGATCTTATTGAGGCTTTCCACTTT. It encodes CASSQDLIEAFHF.

V gene TRBV7-9 combines with J gene TRBJ2-7; D unresolved. This CDR3 spans 12 amino acids. The V end lost 4 bases, the J end lost 0 bases, and 4 bases lay between the germline ends. CDR1 is SEHNR and CDR2 is FQNEAQ in the germline V gene (reference sequence). The CDR3 bases are TGTGCCAGCAGCTCAGTCTCCTACGAGCAGTACTTC. This translates into CASSSVSYEQYF.

The rearrangement uses TRBV4-3 and TRBJ2-3, with 8 bases that match TRBD2. Germline assignment: CDR1 LGHNA and CDR2 YSLEER. This CDR3 is built from 17 residues. V was clipped by 4 bases and J by 3 bases; unmatched bases: 12. The DNA for the CDR3 is TGCGCCAGCAGCCGCCAAATAGCGGGATCCAGGACAGATACGCAGTATTTT. The encoded protein is CASSRQIAGSRTDTQYF.

A word on this clone: Distinct nucleotide sequences in the sample also encode this CDR3. The chain has TRBV6-4 and TRBJ1-2, with 8 bases matching TRBD1. CDR1 is MRHNA and CDR2 is SNTAGT in the germline V gene. The ends lost 2 bases at V and 4 bases at J; junction bases unmatched: 0. The CDR3 consists of 13 residues. CDR3: CASSDTGGYGYTF. The CDR3 bases are TGTGCCAGCAGTGACACAGGGGGCTATGGCTACACCTTC.

This chain links TRBV11-2 with TRBJ1-1; no clear D. The CDR3 totals 16 residues. Trimming removed 5 bases at V and 1 base at J, with 17 bases between. Germline V gene sequence: CDR1 SGHAT, CDR2 FQNNGV. In nucleotides, the CDR3 is TGTGCCAGCAGCCCGACCGGAGGGCACAGGAACACTGAAGCTTTCTTT. This encodes CASSPTGGHRNTEAFF.

The chain carries TRBV5-1 and TRBJ1-1; a possible D gene is TRBD1 (5 bases). The V gene's germline CDR1 is SGHRS and CDR2 YFSETQ. CDR3 length: 15 residues. Trimming left V 4 bases short and J 1 base short, with 14 bases between. The CDR3 spells CASSRDSPSNTEAFF. The DNA for the CDR3 is TGCGCCAGCAGCCGGGACTCCCCCTCGAACACTGAAGCTTTCTTT.